This T cell receptor (beta chain) originates from a study of response to subunit inactivated influenza vaccine. The CDR3 has 16 residues. Deletions cut 0 bases from V and 5 bases from J, with 16 bases between. In germline, CDR1 is MGHRA, CDR2 YSYEKL. TCRdb analysed the RT-PCR reads with MiXCR anew, one entry per CDR3 protein. Of around 850,000 distinct CDR3 sequences in the sample, roughly 20% are singletons; the top ten hold roughly a tenth. Study outcomes and limitations: The authors put forward the suggestion that each seasonal influenza vaccination may bring in only a limited number of new T cells.

There are a few counts of this clonotype. Its antigen is not known. The sequencing used PBMCs from blood, collected more than 4 days after vaccination. J is TRBJ2-5 and V is TRBV4-1; D is tentatively TRBD1 or TRBD2 (5 bases each). The TCR was taken from a man over 45 who received an inactivated influenza vaccine. The DNA of the CDR3 is TGCGCCAGCAGCCAAGATCCCCGAGGGGCGCTCGAGACCCAGTACTTC. Its protein is CASSQDPRGALETQYF.